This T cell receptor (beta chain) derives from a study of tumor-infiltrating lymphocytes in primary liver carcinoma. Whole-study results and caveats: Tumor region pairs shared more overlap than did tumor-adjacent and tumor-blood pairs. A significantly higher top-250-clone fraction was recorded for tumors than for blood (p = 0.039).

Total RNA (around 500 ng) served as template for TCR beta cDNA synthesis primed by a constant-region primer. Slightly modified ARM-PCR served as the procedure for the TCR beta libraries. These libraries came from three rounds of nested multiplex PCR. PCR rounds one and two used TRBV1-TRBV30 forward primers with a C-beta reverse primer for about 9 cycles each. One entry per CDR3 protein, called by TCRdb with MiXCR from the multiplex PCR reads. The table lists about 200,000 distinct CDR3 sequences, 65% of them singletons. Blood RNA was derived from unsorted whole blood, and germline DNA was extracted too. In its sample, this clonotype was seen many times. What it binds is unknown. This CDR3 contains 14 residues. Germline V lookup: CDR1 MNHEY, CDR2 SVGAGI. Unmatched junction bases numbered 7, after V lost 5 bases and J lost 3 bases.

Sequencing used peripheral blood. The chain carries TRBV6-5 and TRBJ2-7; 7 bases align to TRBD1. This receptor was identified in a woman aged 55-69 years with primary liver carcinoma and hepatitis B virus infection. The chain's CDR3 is CASSTRTGRYEQYF. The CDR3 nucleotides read TGTGCCAGCAGTACCCGGACAGGTCGCTACGAGCAGTACTTC.